This T cell receptor beta chain was sequenced in a study of blood T cells in healthy people across ages. Background on the study: The capture of about one barcoded beta molecule per two T cells was achieved by template switching.

Caucasian, healthy and from Russia, the donors were aged between roughly 6 and 95. The V gene lost 4 bases and the J gene lost 1 base, with 12 bases spanning the gap. Germline CDR1 is SGHRS and CDR2 is YFSETQ. CDR3 length: 15 residues. Primed by a sample-barcoded 5' primer and a J-beta primer mix, a second PCR proceeded for roughly 6 to 12 cycles. Carrying 12 random nucleotides, a template-switch adaptor labeled each individual cDNA molecule. In TCRdb, the 5' RACE reads were re-called with MiXCR into one record per CDR3 protein. Seen here are fewer than 2 million distinct CDR3 sequences, around 40% observed once, and the top ten hold under 30%.

The sequence was obtained from a human donor in good health. The genes are TRBV5-1 and TRBJ2-1; TRBD1 is a possible D gene (6 bases). The specimen was blood. The CDR3 bases are TGCGCCAGCAGCCCACAGGGTATATCCTACAATGAGCAGTTCTTC. The encoded protein is CASSPQGISYNEQFF.